The rows below give T cell receptor beta chains drawn from one sample of a study of T cell responses to AZD1222 COVID-19 vaccine. Measured with immunoSEQ multiplex PCR; TCRdb has only the in-frame clones, and not every one. This sample has 80,000 to 85,000 clones, with less than 95% found just once. Material: peripheral blood, obtained 28 days after the second AZD1222 dose. These receptors were obtained from an adult who received the AZD1222 COVID-19 vaccine. Each CDR3 is given with its conserved first and last residue. Fields, in order: V gene, D gene, J gene, clone size, CDR3 protein, CDR3 DNA. A D gene is named only where the DNA matches it firmly. The listing skips clone size in some rows; elsewhere it reads once, few, many or a size class.

>TRBV28|.|TRBJ2-5|.
CASSLFGPGGTETQYF
TGTGCCAGCAGTTTATTCGGGCCCGGCGGGACGGAGACCCAGTACTTC
>TRBV5-4|.|TRBJ2-3|.
CASSNRDTREYF
TGTGCCAGCAGCAACCGGGACACGAGGGAGTATTTT
>TRBV12-3/TRBV12-4|TRBD1|TRBJ2-3|.
CAIGQGSTDTQYF
TGTGCCATCGGACAGGGAAGCACAGATACGCAGTATTTT
>TRBV7-2|TRBD2|TRBJ2-2|once
CASSPQLAGFKGTGELFF
TGTGCCAGCAGTCCGCAGCTAGCGGGATTTAAAGGGACCGGGGAGCTGTTTTTT
>TRBV9|.|TRBJ2-7|.
CASSVGAGSYEQYF
TGTGCCAGCAGCGTGGGGGCCGGAAGCTACGAGCAGTACTTC
>TRBV19|TRBD1|TRBJ1-2|.
CASSIPPTGFYGYTF
TGTGCCAGTAGTATACCCCCGACAGGGTTCTATGGCTACACCTTC
>TRBV6-5|TRBD2|TRBJ2-3|.
CASSYREGLADTQYF
TGTGCCAGCAGTTACCGGGAGGGCCTCGCAGATACGCAGTATTTT
>TRBV29-1|TRBD2|TRBJ2-3|.
CSARGGGSTDTQYF
TGCAGCGCCCGGGGCGGGGGTAGCACAGATACGCAGTATTTT
>TRBV27|TRBD1|TRBJ1-6|.
CASSSGQGLNSPLHF
TGTGCCAGCAGTTCGGGACAGGGTTTGAATTCACCCCTCCACTTT
>TRBV7-9|.|TRBJ2-2|.
CASSYLTGELFF
TGTGCCAGCAGCTACCTCACCGGGGAGCTGTTTTTT
>TRBV4-2|.|TRBJ2-3|.
CASSPHTRGTDTQYF
TGTGCCAGCAGCCCGCACACGAGAGGGACAGATACGCAGTATTTT
>TRBV6-6|TRBD2|TRBJ2-7|.
CASRTSGISYEQYF
TGTGCCAGCAGAACTAGCGGGATCTCCTACGAGCAGTACTTC
>TRBV29-1|.|TRBJ2-7|.
CSVEDQGHEQYF
TGCAGCGTTGAAGACCAGGGCCACGAGCAGTACTTC
>TRBV19|.|TRBJ2-2|.
CASSMLVNTGELFF
TGTGCCAGTAGTATGCTAGTGAACACCGGGGAGCTGTTTTTT
>TRBV2|.|TRBJ2-1|.
CASSEVRANEQFF
TGTGCCAGCAGTGAGGTGCGGGCCAATGAGCAGTTCTTC
>TRBV19|.|TRBJ1-2|.
CASRKVTNGYTF
TGTGCCAGTAGGAAGGTCACAAATGGCTACACCTTC
>TRBV9|TRBD1|TRBJ2-2|few
CASSQGQGANTGELFF
TGTGCCAGCAGCCAAGGACAGGGCGCTAACACCGGGGAGCTGTTTTTT
>TRBV12-3/TRBV12-4|TRBD1|TRBJ1-2|.
CASSWGQGSGYTF
TGTGCCAGCAGTTGGGGACAGGGGTCTGGCTACACCTTC
>TRBV15|TRBD2|TRBJ2-2|.
CATSNHGLGLGGGTGELFF
TGTGCCACCAGCAATCATGGGCTCGGACTAGGCGGCGGGACCGGGGAGCTGTTTTTT
>TRBV4-3|.|TRBJ2-1|few
CASSQSDYNEQFF
TGCGCCAGCAGCCAATCCGACTACAATGAGCAGTTCTTC
>TRBV5-1|.|TRBJ1-3|.
CASSLGRTRSSGNTIYF
TGCGCCAGCAGCTTGGGACGAACAAGGAGCTCTGGAAACACCATATATTTT
>TRBV5-1|.|TRBJ2-7|few
CASSLAPSREYEQYF
TGCGCCAGCAGCTTGGCCCCTAGCAGGGAGTACGAGCAGTACTTC
>TRBV11-2|TRBD2|TRBJ2-7|.
CASSLAGTSGYEQYF
TGTGCCAGCAGCTTAGCCGGGACTAGCGGCTACGAGCAGTACTTC
>TRBV18|.|TRBJ1-1|.
CATGGDTEAFF
TGTGCCACCGGGGGGGACACTGAAGCTTTCTTT
>TRBV28|.|TRBJ1-5|few
CASTKDGRQPQHF
TGTGCCAGCACTAAGGACGGTCGGCAGCCCCAGCATTTT
>TRBV12-3/TRBV12-4|.|TRBJ2-7|.
CASSLSSSYEQYF
TGTGCCAGCAGTTTGTCCAGTTCCTACGAGCAGTACTTC
>TRBV5-6|TRBD1|TRBJ1-1|.
CASSLGTGGGTEAFF
TGTGCCAGCAGCTTGGGGACAGGGGGCGGCACTGAAGCTTTCTTT
>TRBV18|.|TRBJ2-7|.
CASSPRAPAGGTYEQYF
TGTGCCAGCTCACCACGTGCTCCCGCAGGGGGGACCTACGAGCAGTACTTC
>TRBV27|.|TRBJ1-2|.
CASSLRGSYGYTF
TGTGCCAGCAGTTTACGGGGAAGCTATGGCTACACCTTC
>TRBV4-2|.|TRBJ1-5|.
CASSQTEYSNQPQHF
TGTGCCAGCAGCCAAACGGAGTATAGCAATCAGCCCCAGCATTTT
>TRBV3-1/TRBV3-2|.|TRBJ2-7|.
CASSQAQYEQYF
TGTGCCAGCAGCCAAGCTCAGTACGAGCAGTACTTC
>TRBV9|.|TRBJ1-1|once
CASSVRQDFDTEAFF
TGTGCCAGCAGCGTCCGACAGGATTTTGACACTGAAGCTTTCTTT
>TRBV6-2/TRBV6-3|.|TRBJ2-1|.
CASSYSGGTSYNEQFF
TGTGCCAGCAGTTACTCGGGCGGGACGTCCTACAATGAGCAGTTCTTC
>TRBV7-9|.|TRBJ2-1|.
CASSIPSDEQFF
TGTGCCAGCAGCATCCCTAGCGACGAGCAGTTCTTC
>TRBV5-1|.|TRBJ2-7|.
CASSAGVGSYEQYF
TGCGCCAGCAGCGCCGGGGTAGGCTCCTACGAGCAGTACTTC
>TRBV19|TRBD2|TRBJ2-3|.
CASRSLAGGKDTQYF
TGTGCCAGTAGATCACTAGCGGGAGGTAAAGATACGCAGTATTTT
>TRBV6-4|TRBD2|TRBJ2-3|.
CASSAREGGPEDTQYF
TGTGCCAGCAGTGCCCGGGAGGGAGGGCCCGAGGATACGCAGTATTTT
>TRBV30|.|TRBJ1-4|once
CAWSGPDGLLFF
TGTGCCTGGAGTGGCCCGGACGGCTTACTGTTTTTT
>TRBV28|.|TRBJ2-7|few
CASSFGVQYF
TGTGCCAGCAGTTTCGGGGTACAGTACTTC
>TRBV6-5|TRBD2|TRBJ2-7|.
CASSYEAGGAYEQYF
TGTGCCAGCAGTTACGAAGCGGGAGGCGCCTACGAGCAGTACTTC
>TRBV19|TRBD2|TRBJ2-1|.
CASSRTSGIDEQFF
TGTGCCAGTAGTCGGACTAGCGGGATTGATGAGCAGTTCTTC
>TRBV19|TRBD1|TRBJ1-5|few
CASRPGQGGNQPQHF
TGTGCCAGTAGACCGGGACAGGGTGGCAATCAGCCCCAGCATTTT
>TRBV5-4|TRBD1|TRBJ1-6|.
CASSRGQGMSPLHF
TGTGCCAGCAGCCGAGGACAGGGGATGTCACCCCTCCACTTT
>TRBV28|.|TRBJ2-7|.
CASSPLVHTPYEQYF
TGTGCCAGCAGTCCTCTCGTTCATACGCCCTACGAGCAGTACTTC
>TRBV30|.|TRBJ1-1|.
CAWSQTVEAFF
TGTGCCTGGAGTCAGACCGTCGAAGCTTTCTTT
>TRBV24-1|TRBD1|TRBJ1-1|.
CATRDRGQGTEAFF
TGTGCCACCAGAGACAGGGGGCAGGGCACTGAAGCTTTCTTT
>TRBV6-6|TRBD2|TRBJ2-7|once
CASSSAGGSYEQYF
TGTGCCAGCAGTTCGGCGGGAGGGAGCTACGAGCAGTACTTC
>TRBV27|.|TRBJ1-1|.
CASSLSGGLNTEAFF
TGTGCCAGCAGTTTATCGGGAGGGTTGAACACTGAAGCTTTCTTT
>TRBV28|.|TRBJ2-7|.
CATSQGPDEQYF
TGTGCCACAAGTCAGGGGCCGGACGAGCAGTACTTC
>TRBV27|TRBD2|TRBJ2-1|once
CASSLGSGTHNEQFF
TGTGCCAGCAGTTTAGGTAGCGGGACTCACAATGAGCAGTTCTTC
>TRBV18|.|TRBJ1-3|.
CASSSATSGNTIYF
TGTGCCAGCTCATCAGCCACCTCTGGAAACACCATATATTTT
>TRBV19|.|TRBJ1-2|.
CASSMDPGANYGYTF
TGTGCCAGTAGTATGGACCCAGGGGCGAACTATGGCTACACCTTC
>TRBV19|TRBD1|TRBJ1-2|.
CASFTGTGGIYGYTF
TGTGCCAGTTTTACCGGGACAGGGGGCATCTATGGCTACACCTTC
>TRBV10-1|TRBD1|TRBJ2-1|.
CASSKGTGLNEQFF
TGCGCCAGCAGTAAAGGGACAGGCTTAAATGAGCAGTTCTTC
>TRBV4-1|.|TRBJ2-3|.
CASSQDHPATDTQYF
TGCGCCAGCAGCCAAGACCATCCCGCCACAGATACGCAGTATTTT
>TRBV30|TRBD2|TRBJ2-1|.
CAWGLAEGYNEQFF
TGTGCCTGGGGACTAGCGGAGGGGTACAATGAGCAGTTCTTC
>TRBV6-5|.|TRBJ2-7|.
CASSYPASYEQYF
TGTGCCAGCAGTTACCCGGCATCTTACGAGCAGTACTTC